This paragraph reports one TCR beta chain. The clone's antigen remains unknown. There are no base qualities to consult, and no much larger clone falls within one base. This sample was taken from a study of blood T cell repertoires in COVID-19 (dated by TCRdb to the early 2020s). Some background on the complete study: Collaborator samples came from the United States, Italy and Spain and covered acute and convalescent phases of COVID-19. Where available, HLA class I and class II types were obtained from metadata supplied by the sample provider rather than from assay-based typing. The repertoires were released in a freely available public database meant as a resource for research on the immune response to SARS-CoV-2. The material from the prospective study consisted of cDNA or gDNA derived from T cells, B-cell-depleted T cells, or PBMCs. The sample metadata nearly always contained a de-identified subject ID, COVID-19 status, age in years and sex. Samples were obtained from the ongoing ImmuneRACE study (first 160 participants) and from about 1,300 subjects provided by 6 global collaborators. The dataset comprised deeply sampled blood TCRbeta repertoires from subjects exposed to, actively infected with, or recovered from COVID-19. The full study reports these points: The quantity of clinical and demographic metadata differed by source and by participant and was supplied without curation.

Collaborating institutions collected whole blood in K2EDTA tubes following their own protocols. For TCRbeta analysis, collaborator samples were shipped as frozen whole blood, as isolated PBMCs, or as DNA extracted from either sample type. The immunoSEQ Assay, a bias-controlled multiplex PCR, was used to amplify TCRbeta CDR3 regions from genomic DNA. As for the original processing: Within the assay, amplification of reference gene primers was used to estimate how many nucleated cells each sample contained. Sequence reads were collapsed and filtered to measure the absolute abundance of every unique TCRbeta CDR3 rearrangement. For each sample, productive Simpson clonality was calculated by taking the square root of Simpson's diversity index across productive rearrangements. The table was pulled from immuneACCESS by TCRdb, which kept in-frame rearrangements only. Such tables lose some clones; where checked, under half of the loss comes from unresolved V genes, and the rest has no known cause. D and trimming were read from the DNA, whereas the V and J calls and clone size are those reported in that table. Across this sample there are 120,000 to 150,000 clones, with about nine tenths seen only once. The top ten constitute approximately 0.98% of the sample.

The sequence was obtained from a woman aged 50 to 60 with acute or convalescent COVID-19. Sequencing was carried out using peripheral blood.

The CDR3 protein is CASKLGGSTYEQYF. The DNA sequence reads TGTGCCAGCAAACTCGGGGGATCGACCTACGAGCAGTACTTC. Recombination connected TRBV6-5 to TRBJ2-7; a weak D assignment points to TRBD2 (6 bases agree). CDR1 is given as MNHEY and CDR2 as SVGAGI, both from the germline V gene. V lost 7 bases and J lost 2 bases; the stretch between them is 15 bases long. Taken from cysteine to phenylalanine, the CDR3 has 14 residues. The kept DNA is CDR3 alone, 42 bases in frame from the first base.